Detailed here is one T cell receptor (beta chain). Hyperthyroidism had been newly diagnosed in patients aged 18 to 65, and its duration was under 2 months. Orbital computed tomography, thyroid ultrasound, serum thyroxine and TRAb, and clinical symptoms together informed the diagnoses. Fresh peripheral blood, less than 11 ml of it, supplied the PBMCs. These data come from a study of T cells in Graves' hyperthyroidism and ophthalmopathy. Regions amplified from RNA transcripts were the TCR beta CDR3 regions. The HTBI set primed first-round TCR CDR3 RT-PCR. MiXCR was run by TCRdb on the multiplex PCR reads, yielding one entry per CDR3 protein. This sample has 540,000 or so distinct CDR3 sequences, with 15% to 19% found just once. The sequence came from a woman in her twenties or thirties with Graves' hyperthyroidism. Specimen: blood.

The CDR3 DNA reads TGCAGTGCGGAAGGACAGGGGAGCACTGAAGCTTTCTTT. Amino acids: CSAEGQGSTEAFF. The V call is TRBV20-1, the J call TRBJ1-1, with TRBD1 matching 9 bases. Per germline, CDR1 DFQATT and CDR2 SNEGSKA (reference sequence). This CDR3 spans 13 amino acids. The V segment lost 6 bases and the J segment 4 bases; nucleotides outside the gene matches: 6.